This T cell receptor beta chain was identified in a study of OX40 agonist ivuxolimab in advanced cancers. Study context: Enrollees could have had prior anti-PD-1, anti-PD-L1 or anti-CTLA-4 therapy, which over 35% had received.

This clone has just a few counts. Its antigen is not identified. The junction had 7 bases not matched to a gene; V was cut back by 0 bases and J by 0 bases. The CDR3 length is 17 residues. Germline CDR1 GTSNPN, CDR2 SVGIG (reference sequence). General study findings and limits: At 0.1 to 3.0 mg/kg, CD4+ and CD8+ blood T cells expanded clonally by week 6.

Some clones are missing from TCRdb's copy, which holds only in-frame ones; the method was immunoSEQ multiplex PCR. Found here are 63,000 or so clones, roughly 83% of them singletons; the top ten hold roughly 7.9%. Sample: CD4+ or CD8+ T cells sorted from blood, taken in a trial of the OX40 agonist ivuxolimab. The V call is TRBV30, the J call TRBJ2-1, with TRBD2 matching 8 bases. This clonotype was obtained from an adult with an advanced solid tumor such as melanoma, head and neck, liver or kidney cancer. CDR3 sequence reads: CAWSVGSGSYSYNEQFF. Here the CDR3 DNA reads TGTGCCTGGAGTGTAGGAAGCGGGAGCTACTCCTACAATGAGCAGTTCTTC.